A single sample gave rise to the 23 T cell receptor beta chains below, sequenced in a study of cytomegalovirus exposure and HLA in healthy donors (dated by TCRdb to 2016 to 2017). Libraries were prepared through the immunoSEQ multiplex PCR assay. The multiplex PCR relied on a mix of 60 forward primers for TCR Vbeta segments and 13 reverse primers for TCR Jbeta segments. TCRdb mirrors the immuneACCESS table, restricted to in-frame sequences. Some clones are absent from its copies; in checked studies, under half trace to an unresolved V gene, and the reason for the others is unknown. The sample profile shows around 94,000 clones; 81% of them were found once. The ten largest clones add up to 10% of the sample. Material: PBMCs. The receptors here all came from a human donor in good health.

The rearrangement uses TRBV7-2 and TRBJ1-5, with D perhaps TRBD1 (5 bases). CDR1 is SGHTA, CDR2 FQGNSA, per germline. Trimming left V 11 bases short and J 5 bases short, with 16 bases between. The CDR3 spans 13 residues. As DNA, the CDR3 is TGTGCCTCCGGGGCGGGGACCGATCAGCCCCAGCATTTT. Residues: CASGAGTDQPQHF.

This chain connects TRBV10-3 to TRBJ2-2, with TRBD1 identical over 8 bases. J was trimmed by 2 bases and V by 8 bases; bases with no gene match: 7. This CDR3 comprises 15 residues. Germline CDR1 reads ENHRY; CDR2 reads SYGVKD. The CDR3 here is CAIGQGLTNTGELFF. CDR3 coding DNA: TGTGCCATCGGACAGGGACTGACCAACACCGGGGAGCTGTTTTTT.

V gene TRBV13 combines with J gene TRBJ1-2, with D tentatively TRBD1 (5 bases). Germline V lookup: CDR1 PRHDT, CDR2 FYEKMQ (reference sequence). CDR3 length: 14 amino acids. V lost 0 bases, J lost 4 bases, and 9 bases lay in between. CDR3 nucleotide sequence: TGTGCCAGCAGCTTAGGGGGCAGGGCCTATGGCTACACCTTC. This encodes CASSLGGRAYGYTF.

The chain is built from TRBV11-2 and TRBJ2-2, with 11 bases lining up with TRBD2. Looked up from germline, CDR1 is SGHAT and CDR2 is FQNNGV. V lost 5 bases, J lost 7 bases, and 6 bases stayed unmatched. The CDR3 covers 15 residues. DNA for the CDR3: TGTGCCAGCAGCGTGCTAGCGGGAGGAAACGGGGAGCTGTTTTTT. As protein: CASSVLAGGNGELFF. Full variable domain (outside the CDR3, taken from reference TRBV11-2 and TRBJ2-2): EAGVAQSPRYKIIEKRQSVAFWCNPISGHATLYWYQQILGQGPKLLIQFQNNGVVDDSQLPKDRFSAERLKGVDSTLKIQPAKLEDSAVYLCASSVLAGGNGELFFGEGSRLTVL.

This clone was detected a few times. The chain joins TRBV9 to TRBJ1-2; a weak D match, TRBD1 (5 bases). Germline V gene sequence: CDR1 SGDLS, CDR2 YYNGEE. V lost 3 bases and J lost 4, with 16 bases in between. The CDR3 covers 15 residues. In nucleotides, the CDR3 is TGTGCCAGCAGCGCACGCATGGGGGGTGGCTATGGCTACACCTTC. This sequence encodes CASSARMGGGYGYTF.

V is TRBV6-1 and J is TRBJ2-7, with D hard to call. The CDR3 is 15 residues long. In germline, CDR1 is MNHNS, CDR2 SASEGT. Trimming took 2 bases from V and 2 from J, leaving 13 bases between them. The CDR3 protein is CASSELGAQTYEQYF. The DNA for the CDR3 is TGTGCCAGCAGTGAACTGGGCGCGCAGACCTACGAGCAGTACTTC.

This clone was seen a few times. This sequence joins TRBV29-1 and TRBJ2-5; tentative D call: TRBD2 (6 bases). This CDR3 comprises 11 residues. Trimming took off 5 bases at V and 5 bases at J, with 9 bases between the two ends. CDR1 is SQVTM and CDR2 is ANQGSEA in the germline V gene. The CDR3 DNA follows: TGCAGCGTTCGGGGGAGTGAGACCCAGTACTTC. Encoded protein: CSVRGSETQYF.

The genes are TRBV6-5 and TRBJ2-7; D is possibly TRBD2 (6 bases). Trimming cost V 6 bases and J 7 bases, with 22 bases left between them. Germline CDR1 MNHEY, CDR2 SVGAGI. This CDR3 region has 15 residues. DNA of the CDR3: TGTGCCAGCAGCCCGGGGGACGGTCGGGTGAGGGAGCAGTACTTC. Its translation: CASSPGDGRVREQYF.

The chain combines TRBV7-2 with TRBJ1-1, with 9 bases aligning to TRBD1. Trimming removed 4 bases from V and 6 bases from J; junction bases left unmatched: 12. This CDR3 spans 16 amino acids. Germline values: CDR1 SGHTA, CDR2 FQGNSA. CDR3 sequence (DNA): TGTGCCAGCAGCTCCCTACAGGGGGCGGCGGGGGCTGAAGCTTTCTTT. Translating gives CASSSLQGAAGAEAFF.

This chain joins TRBV19 and TRBJ2-7; 11 bases line up with TRBD2. The CDR3 has 15 amino acids. Trimming took 3 bases from V and 5 from J; bases not matched to a gene: 6. Germline CDR1 LNHDA, CDR2 SQIVND (reference sequence). This CDR3 reads CASSISLAGGNEQYF. The CDR3 DNA reads TGTGCCAGTAGTATCAGCCTAGCGGGGGGTAACGAGCAGTACTTC.

V gene TRBV14 combines with J gene TRBJ1-1; TRBD1 matches at 11 bases. The CDR3 sequence is 15 residues long. Germline CDR1 is SGHDN and CDR2 is FVKESK. Trimming cost V 4 bases and J 10 bases; bases outside gene matches: 11. CDR3 loop: CASSRRTGGTEGAFF. The CDR3 region has the DNA TGTGCCAGCAGCCGAAGGACAGGGGGCACGGAGGGAGCTTTCTTT. Complete variable domain (other parts from reference TRBV14 and TRBJ1-1): EAGVTQFPSHSVIEKGQTVTLRCDPISGHDNLYWYRRVMGKEIKFLLHFVKESKQDESGMPNNRFLAERTGGTYSTLKVQPAELEDSGVYFCASSRRTGGTEGAFFGQGTRLTVV.

In this sample, this clone turned up once. This chain links TRBV7-5 with TRBJ1-5; TRBD1 is taken as the D call from the table, unchecked against the DNA. TRBV7-5 is marked as a pseudogene. CDR3 size: 17 residues. DNA of the CDR3: TGTGCCAGAAGCCGAGGGGACATCTACACCCATACCCAGCCCCAGCATTTT. Amino acid sequence: CARSRGDIYTHTQPQHF.

The rearrangement joins TRBV5-4 to TRBJ2-5; 7 bases align to TRBD2. CDR3 size: 14 residues. Germline CDR1 SGHNT, CDR2 YYREEE (reference sequence). Unmatched junction bases numbered 13, after V lost 9 bases and J lost 5 bases. Here the CDR3 DNA reads TGTGCCACCACGCGGCTAGCGGAGGGGGAGACCCAGTACTTC. This encodes CATTRLAEGETQYF. Looking up the rest from reference TRBV5-4 and TRBJ2-5 gives the full variable domain: ETGVTQSPTHLIKTRGQQVTLRCSSQSGHNTVSWYQQALGQGPQFIFQYYREEENGRGNFPPRFSGLQFPNYSSELNVNALELDDSALYLCATTRLAEGETQYFGPGTRLLVL.

There are a few counts of this clone. V is TRBV2 and J is TRBJ1-4, with a possible D match to TRBD1 (6 bases). Germline V gene lookup returns CDR1 SNHLY and CDR2 FYNNEI. The V end lost 4 bases, the J end lost 3 bases, and 9 bases lay between the germline ends. The CDR3 extends over 14 amino acids. The chain's CDR3 is CASSVYRANEKLFF. The CDR3 DNA follows: TGTGCCAGCAGTGTGTACAGGGCTAATGAAAAACTGTTTTTT.

This clone was seen just once. V usage is TRBV18 and J usage is TRBJ1-1, with a weak D call TRBD1 (5 bases). The V and J ends lost 0 bases and 11 bases respectively, with 13 bases between them. The CDR3 is 13 residues long. Germline loops: CDR1 KGHSH, CDR2 LQKENI. CDR3 sequence: CASSPPHRSIAFF. The CDR3 DNA is TGTGCCAGCTCACCACCTCACAGGTCGATCGCTTTCTTT.

The gene calls are TRBV15 and TRBJ1-1; 7 positions match TRBD1. The CDR3 runs to 17 residues. The V gene's germline CDR1 is LNHNV and CDR2 YYDKDF (reference sequence). J lost 2 bases, V lost 5 bases, and 14 bases had no gene match. The CDR3 nucleotides are TGTGCCACCAGCCCACCGGGACAGAGGGGATTTAACACTGAAGCTTTCTTT. Translation: CATSPPGQRGFNTEAFF.

The chain employs TRBV27 and TRBJ2-7; 11 nucleotides match TRBD1. The germline CDR1 and CDR2 sequences are MNHEY and SMNVEV (reference sequence). Losses at the gene ends were 6 bases for V and 5 bases for J; bases not matched to a gene: 6. The CDR3 runs to 14 residues. This CDR3 is CASSSRTGGDEQYF. The CDR3 DNA reads as TGTGCCAGCAGCTCTCGGACAGGGGGCGACGAGCAGTACTTC.

This sequence joins TRBV27 and TRBJ2-7; D may be TRBD1 (5 bases). The length of the CDR3 is 15 residues. The V end was cut by 3 bases, the J end by 1 base, with 13 bases between. Germline CDR1 reads MNHEY; CDR2 reads SMNVEV (reference sequence). The CDR3 coding sequence is TGTGCCAGCAGTTTGAGGCAGGGTGGTTCCTACGAGCAGTACTTC. Its protein is CASSLRQGGSYEQYF.

The chain recombines TRBV4-3 with TRBJ1-3; the match to TRBD1 covers 10 bases. Germline V lookup: CDR1 LGHNA, CDR2 YSLEER. The ends lost 1 base at V and 3 bases at J; junction bases unmatched: 0. This CDR3 spans 15 amino acids. The CDR3 region is CASSQGTGGGNTIYF. As DNA, the CDR3 is TGCGCCAGCAGCCAAGGGACAGGGGGTGGAAACACCATATATTTT.

The sample holds a few counts of this clone. This chain links TRBV19 with TRBJ1-1; perhaps TRBD1 as D (5 bases). This CDR3 is built from 13 residues. Trimming left V 8 bases short and J 1 base short, with 11 bases between. The germline V gene has CDR1 LNHDA and CDR2 SQIVND (reference sequence). In nucleotides, the CDR3 is TGTGCCAGTTCGGGACTGGGGAACACTGAAGCTTTCTTT. As protein: CASSGLGNTEAFF. Full variable domain (outside the CDR3, taken from reference TRBV19 and TRBJ1-1): DGGITQSPKYLFRKEGQNVTLSCEQNLNHDAMYWYRQDPGQGLRLIYYSQIVNDFQKGDIAEGYSVSREKKESFPLTVTSAQKNPTAFYLCASSGLGNTEAFFGQGTRLTVV.

The chain uses TRBV29-1 and TRBJ1-2; D might be TRBD1 (5 bases). Germline CDR1 reads SQVTM; CDR2 reads ANQGSEA. CDR3 size: 13 residues. Here the CDR3 DNA reads TGCGGGAGCGGGGTCGAGGGGAGCTATGGCTACACCTTC. It translates to CGSGVEGSYGYTF.

This rearrangement joins TRBV30 to TRBJ1-2; D gene ambiguous. Looked up from germline, CDR1 is GTSNPN and CDR2 is SVGIG (reference sequence). V lost 0 bases and J lost 8, with 13 bases in between. This CDR3 region has 13 residues. The CDR3 is CAWSVDPKRGYTF. The DNA for the CDR3 is TGTGCCTGGAGTGTAGACCCCAAGCGCGGCTACACCTTC.

This clone was recorded once. CDR3 in amino acids: CASSPLTSGSQSEQYF. DNA of the CDR3: TGTGCCAGTAGCCCCCTGACTAGCGGGAGCCAGAGCGAGCAGTACTTC. This sequence joins TRBV19 and TRBJ2-7; 12 positions agree with TRBD2. Germline CDR1 is LNHDA and CDR2 is SQIVND (reference sequence). J was trimmed by 6 bases and V by 6 bases; bases with no gene match: 12. This CDR3 has 16 amino acids.